The 18 T cell receptor beta chains reported below all come from one sample, sequenced in a study of long-term antiretroviral therapy in people with HIV (dated by TCRdb to between 2020 and 2023). The immunoSEQ hsTCRB v3.0 assay was used at survey level resolution to sequence the TRB variable region. TCRdb provides this immuneACCESS table in a form limited to in-frame rearrangements. Some clones are lacking; in checked studies, under half of them reflect an unresolved V gene, and why the rest are absent is not known. The sample profile shows about 32,000 clones; about 98% of them were found once. The leading ten clones occupy 1.9% of the sample. The sequencing here drew on unsorted PBMCs, taken 7.6 years after starting antiretroviral therapy. These receptors were collected from a man aged 30-40 years with HIV.

The chain links TRBV19 to TRBJ1-1; D unclear. The CDR3 covers 15 residues. V shed 3 bases and J shed 0 bases, with 11 bases lying between them. Germline loops: CDR1 LNHDA, CDR2 SQIVND (reference sequence). The CDR3 DNA follows: TGTGCCAGTAGTATTTACAGTACGTTGAACACTGAAGCTTTCTTT. Translation gives CASSIYSTLNTEAFF. The complete variable domain, with remaining parts taken from reference TRBV19 and TRBJ1-1, reads DGGITQSPKYLFRKEGQNVTLSCEQNLNHDAMYWYRQDPGQGLRLIYYSQIVNDFQKGDIAEGYSVSREKKESFPLTVTSAQKNPTAFYLCASSIYSTLNTEAFFGQGTRLTVV.

V usage is TRBV10-3 and J usage is TRBJ2-1, with 8 bases matching TRBD2. This CDR3 contains 15 residues. V lost 8 bases to trimming and J lost 6 bases; unmatched junction nucleotides: 12. Germline CDR1 and CDR2: ENHRY and SYGVKD. This chain's CDR3 is CAISAGGQATNEQFF. In DNA form, the CDR3 reads TGTGCCATCTCGGCGGGGGGCCAAGCCACCAATGAGCAGTTCTTC.

The chain recombines TRBV11-1 with TRBJ1-4; weak D call: TRBD1 (5 bases). Germline CDR1 and CDR2: SGHAT and FQDESV (reference sequence). The ends were cut back, 1 base at V and 8 bases at J, with 14 bases in the middle. CDR3 length: 15 residues. The CDR3 DNA reads TGTGCCAGCAGCTTAGATCGGCAGGGACGCGAAAAACTGTTTTTT. Translating it yields CASSLDRQGREKLFF.

The chain is built from TRBV27 and TRBJ2-3; D is possibly TRBD1 (5 bases). The germline V and J ends were trimmed by 3 bases and 6 bases, with 13 bases remaining between them. The CDR3 covers 14 residues. Germline loops: CDR1 MNHEY, CDR2 SMNVEV (reference sequence). CDR3 DNA: TGTGCCAGCAGTTTTCGACAGAACCCCGATACGCAGTATTTT. Translation: CASSFRQNPDTQYF.

The chain couples TRBV4-3 to TRBJ2-2; the match to TRBD2 covers 10 bases. CDR3 length equals 15 residues. The germline CDR1 and CDR2 sequences are LGHNA and YSLEER. V lost 4 bases to trimming and J lost 7 bases; unmatched junction nucleotides: 6. CDR3 nucleotide sequence: TGCGCCAGCAGCCCTAGCGGGAGTAAGGTCGGGGAGCTGTTTTTT. Translated: CASSPSGSKVGELFF.

The chain recombines TRBV11-2 with TRBJ2-5; D remains ambiguous. Trimming pared 3 bases from V and 5 bases from J, leaving 13 bases between. Germline V CDR1 and CDR2: SGHAT, FQNNGV. The CDR3 spans 14 residues. For the CDR3, the DNA is TGTGCCAGCAGCTTGATCCTTCTCCAGGAGACCCAGTACTTC. Its protein product is CASSLILLQETQYF.

For this clone: At one boundary the junction diverges from the germline segment, which might be a read error. This rearrangement joins TRBV30 to TRBJ1-2, with D perhaps TRBD1 (6 bases). CDR1 and CDR2 (germline): GTSNPN, SVGIG (reference sequence). This CDR3 has 10 residues. The CDR3: CAWSGRDTIF. DNA for the CDR3: TGTGCCTGGAGTGGCCGGGACACCATCTTC.

The chain is built from TRBV4-3 and TRBJ1-3, with D tentatively TRBD1 (5 bases). Per the germline V gene, CDR1 is LGHNA and CDR2 is YSLEER. The CDR3 runs 17 residues. Trimming stripped 0 bases from V and 0 bases from J, with 12 bases between. The CDR3 DNA reads TGCGCCAGCAGCCAAGATCGCGGGGACCTCTCTGGAAACACCATATATTTT. Its translation is CASSQDRGDLSGNTIYF.

V is TRBV29-1 and J is TRBJ2-3; D is unclear. Deletions cut 4 bases from V and 4 bases from J, with 9 bases between. This CDR3 comprises 12 residues. Germline CDR1 SQVTM, CDR2 ANQGSEA. CDR3 region: CSVGGGPDTQYF. CDR3 nucleotides: TGCAGCGTTGGTGGTGGCCCAGATACGCAGTATTTT.

This chain joins TRBV27 and TRBJ1-3; TRBD1 agrees at 7 bases. This CDR3 region has 16 residues. V trimming: 8 bases; J trimming: 0 bases; junction bases outside the gene matches: 10. Per the germline V gene, CDR1 is MNHEY and CDR2 is SMNVEV (reference sequence). Written as DNA, the CDR3 is TGTGCCAGCTCCCGACAGGGCGCTTCCTCTGGAAACACCATATATTTT. It encodes CASSRQGASSGNTIYF.

This clone was observed a single time. The rearrangement uses TRBV12-2 and TRBJ2-7; the DNA was not compared with TRBD1, the D call given in the table. TRBV12-2 is a recognized pseudogene. The CDR3 consists of 16 residues. The CDR3 protein is CASRSHRDRGPGEQYF. CDR3 DNA sequence: TGTGCAAGTCGCTCCCACCGGGACAGGGGTCCGGGGGAGCAGTACTTC.

The chain employs TRBV6-6 and TRBJ1-2; 7 bases are shared with TRBD1. The germline CDR1 and CDR2 sequences are MNHNY and SVGAGI (reference sequence). The CDR3 extends over 14 amino acids. Losses at the gene ends were 7 bases for V and 4 bases for J; bases not matched to a gene: 9. Here the CDR3 DNA reads TGTGCCAGCACCCAGGGGTCAGGGGGCTATGGCTACACCTTC. Encoded protein: CASTQGSGGYGYTF.

CDR3 nucleotides: TGTGCCAGCTCACCAAGGGACAGGGTCGATGAGCAGTTCTTC. Its translation is CASSPRDRVDEQFF. V gene TRBV18 combines with J gene TRBJ2-1; TRBD1 agrees at 9 bases. This CDR3 has 14 residues. The germline gives CDR1 KGHSH, CDR2 LQKENI. V shed 2 bases, J shed 8 bases, and the junction held 4 bases outside the gene matches.

This clone came up a few times. V gene TRBV2 combines with J gene TRBJ1-2; possibly TRBD1 for D (5 bases). Deletions cut 5 bases from V and 7 bases from J, with 14 bases between. Germline V gene data show CDR1 as SNHLY and CDR2 as FYNNEI. The CDR3 spans 13 residues. CDR3 residues: CASSPGRSSGYTF. As DNA, the CDR3 is TGTGCCAGCAGTCCGGGACGGAGCAGTGGCTACACCTTC.

V and J are TRBV6-5 and TRBJ2-3, with 9 bases that match TRBD2. V lost 5 bases and J lost 4; bases outside the gene matches: 7. Per the germline V gene, CDR1 is MNHEY and CDR2 is SVGAGI. The CDR3 covers 15 residues. The CDR3 region is CASSPGTSPSDTQYF. CDR3 DNA sequence: TGTGCCAGCAGTCCCGGGACTAGCCCATCAGATACGCAGTATTTT.

The V and J genes are TRBV27 and TRBJ2-1, with D unresolved. Germline CDR1 and CDR2: MNHEY and SMNVEV (reference sequence). The CDR3 is 15 residues long. Trimming took 6 bases from V and 2 from J, leaving 14 bases between them. In nucleotides, the CDR3 is TGTGCCAGCAGGGTGCTAGGAGTAACCTACAATGAGCAGTTCTTC. Encoded protein: CASRVLGVTYNEQFF.

V and J are TRBV27 and TRBJ1-4; 7 bases fit TRBD1. The germline V gene has CDR1 MNHEY and CDR2 SMNVEV (reference sequence). Trimming at V came to 5 bases and at J to 4 bases, leaving 7 bases not matched to a gene. The CDR3 runs to 15 residues. Here the CDR3 DNA reads TGTGCCAGCAGTGGCTCAGGGGGTATTAATGAAAAACTGTTTTTT. It translates to CASSGSGGINEKLFF. Variable domain in full (rest from reference TRBV27 and TRBJ1-4): EAQVTQNPRYLITVTGKKLTVTCSQNMNHEYMSWYRQDPGLGLRQIYYSMNVEVTDKGDVPEGYKVSRKEKRNFPLILESPSPNQTSLYFCASSGSGGINEKLFFGSGTQLSVL.

The chain recombines TRBV6-5 with TRBJ2-7; possible D gene TRBD1, 6 bases. V was trimmed by 2 bases and J by 4 bases, leaving 9 bases between them. From germline, CDR1 is MNHEY and CDR2 SVGAGI. CDR3 size: 13 residues. The CDR3 loop is CASSYGRGYEQYF. The CDR3 DNA reads as TGTGCCAGCAGTTACGGCAGGGGTTACGAGCAGTACTTC.